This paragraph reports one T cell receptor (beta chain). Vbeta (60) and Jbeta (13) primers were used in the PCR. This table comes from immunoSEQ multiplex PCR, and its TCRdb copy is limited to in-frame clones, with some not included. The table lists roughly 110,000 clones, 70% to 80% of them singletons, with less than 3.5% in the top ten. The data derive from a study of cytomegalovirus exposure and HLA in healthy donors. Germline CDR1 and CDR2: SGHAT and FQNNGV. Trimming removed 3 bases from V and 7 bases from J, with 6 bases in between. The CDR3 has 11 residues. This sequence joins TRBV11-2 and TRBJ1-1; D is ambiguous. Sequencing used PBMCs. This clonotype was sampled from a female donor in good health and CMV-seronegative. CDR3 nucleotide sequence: TGTGCCAGCAGCTTTCTATATGAAGCTTTCTTT. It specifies CASSFLYEAFF.